The 12 T cell receptor beta chains listed next were all sequenced from one sample in a study of T-cell reconstitution after alpha-beta-depleted transplantation in children. Unique molecular identifiers were built into the TCRbeta library. TCRdb re-analysed the PCR reads in MiXCR, keeping a single row per CDR3 protein. The sample holds about 610,000 distinct CDR3 sequences, 10% seen once. Sequencing used PBMCs from the stem cell graft donor, obtained from the stem cell graft. These receptor sequences come from a human donor who donated a stem cell graft to a child with acute myeloid leukemia.

This clonotype has a handful of counts. The V call is TRBV5-5, the J call TRBJ2-5, with D possibly matching TRBD2 (6 bases). Germline CDR1 is SGHKS and CDR2 is YYEKEE (reference sequence). CDR3 size: 15 residues. Trimming left V 4 bases short and J 2 bases short, with 15 bases between. CDR3 in DNA: TGTGCCAGCAGCAGGCAGGGAGGAGGACAAGAGACCCAGTACTTC. This sequence encodes CASSRQGGGQETQYF.

This clonotype came up many times. The rearrangement uses TRBV20-1 and TRBJ1-1; D not resolved. CDR3 length: 12 amino acids. Per germline, CDR1 DFQATT and CDR2 SNEGSKA (reference sequence). Trimming took off 8 bases at V and 5 bases at J, with 15 bases between the two ends. The CDR3: CSPTQAGTEAFF. The CDR3 nucleotides read TGCAGTCCGACTCAGGCGGGGACTGAAGCTTTCTTT.

This clonotype was counted only a few times. The gene calls are TRBV5-1 and TRBJ2-7, with D tentatively TRBD1 (5 bases). The V gene's germline CDR1 is SGHRS and CDR2 YFSETQ. The CDR3 covers 15 residues. The V gene lost 0 bases and the J gene lost 5 bases, with 15 bases spanning the gap. The CDR3 here is CASSLGGAATDEQYF. DNA for the CDR3: TGCGCCAGCAGCTTGGGTGGGGCGGCTACCGACGAGCAGTACTTC. Looking up the rest from reference TRBV5-1 and TRBJ2-7 gives the full variable domain: KAGVTQTPRYLIKTRGQQVTLSCSPISGHRSVSWYQQTPGQGLQFLFEYFSETQRNKGNFPGRFSGRQFSNSRSEMNVSTLELGDSALYLCASSLGGAATDEQYFGPGTRLTVT.

There are many counts of this clonotype. The chain couples TRBV20-1 to TRBJ2-5, with 9 bases matching TRBD2. The J segment lost 5 bases and the V segment lost 3 bases, leaving 10 bases of the junction unmatched. The CDR3 sequence is 15 residues long. CDR1 and CDR2 (germline): DFQATT, SNEGSKA (reference sequence). CDR3 nucleotides: TGCAGTGCTAGTAGAGGCGGGAGGGCCGGTGAGACCCAGTACTTC. Residues: CSASRGGRAGETQYF.

This clonotype was observed a few times. The chain is built from TRBV4-2 and TRBJ2-7; 7 bases align to TRBD2. The ends lost 0 bases at V and 13 bases at J; junction bases unmatched: 12. Germline V CDR1 and CDR2: LGHNA, YNFKEQ. The CDR3 contains 14 residues. In DNA form, the CDR3 reads TGTGCCAGCAGCCAAGATAAGGATGCCGGGAGGTTCTACTTC. It yields the protein CASSQDKDAGRFYF.

The chain is built from TRBV20-1 and TRBJ2-1; TRBD2 agrees at 9 bases. The CDR3 has 14 residues. Germline values: CDR1 DFQATT, CDR2 SNEGSKA (reference sequence). With V trimmed by 4 bases and J by 5 bases, 6 bases remained unmatched. CDR3 sequence reads: CSAIKLAGHNEQFF. The CDR3 DNA follows: TGCAGTGCTATTAAGCTAGCGGGACACAATGAGCAGTTCTTC.

This clonotype was detected only a few times. The chain recombines TRBV6-4 with TRBJ2-2, with 7 bases that match TRBD2. Trimming took 6 bases from V and 6 from J; bases not matched to a gene: 7. The CDR3 length is 14 residues. The V gene's germline CDR1 is MRHNA and CDR2 SNTAGT. The CDR3 sequence is CASRRAAGSGELFF. The CDR3 DNA follows: TGTGCCAGCAGAAGAGCAGCGGGGTCCGGGGAGCTGTTTTTT.

The DNA of the CDR3 is TGCGCCAGCAGCTTGTCGACACTGAACACTGAAGCTTTCTTT. Encoded protein: CASSLSTLNTEAFF. The rearrangement links TRBV5-1 to TRBJ1-1; D call uncertain. The germline V and J ends were trimmed by 1 base and 0 bases, with 7 bases remaining between them. Per germline, CDR1 SGHRS and CDR2 YFSETQ. This CDR3 region has 14 residues.

The sample holds many counts of this clonotype. This chain joins TRBV5-6 and TRBJ1-2; D not certain. CDR3 size: 12 residues. V lost 2 bases and J 8 bases, leaving 10 bases between the germline ends. Per the germline V gene, CDR1 is SGHDT and CDR2 is YYEEEE. CDR3 residues: CASSFQIRGYTF. The DNA for the CDR3 is TGTGCCAGCAGCTTCCAGATACGAGGCTACACCTTC.

This clonotype was found a few times. This chain connects TRBV5-1 to TRBJ2-3; the D gene is possibly TRBD2 (5 bases). This CDR3 is 16 amino acids long. The germline V gene encodes CDR1 SGHRS and CDR2 YFSETQ. V lost 4 bases and J lost 4, with 19 bases in between. The CDR3 loop reads CASSLFSVQEADTQYF. The DNA for the CDR3 is TGCGCCAGCAGCCTCTTTAGCGTCCAAGAGGCAGATACGCAGTATTTT. Full variable domain (rest looked up from reference TRBV5-1 and TRBJ2-3): KAGVTQTPRYLIKTRGQQVTLSCSPISGHRSVSWYQQTPGQGLQFLFEYFSETQRNKGNFPGRFSGRQFSNSRSEMNVSTLELGDSALYLCASSLFSVQEADTQYFGPGTRLTVL.

This clonotype came up many times. V gene TRBV7-6 combines with J gene TRBJ2-7; no firm D call. V lost 4 bases and J 7 bases, leaving 11 bases between the germline ends. Germline V gene data show CDR1 as SGHVS and CDR2 as FNYEAQ. This CDR3 is 12 amino acids long. The CDR3 reads CASSSGRLEQYF. Written as DNA, the CDR3 is TGTGCCAGCAGCTCCGGACGTTTAGAGCAGTACTTC.

The table lists this clonotype with many counts. The V and J genes are TRBV7-3 and TRBJ2-2; 10 bases line up with TRBD2. V lost 0 bases, J lost 4 bases, and 14 bases stayed unmatched. The CDR3 consists of 20 residues. Germline values: CDR1 SGHTA, CDR2 FQGTGA. The CDR3 nucleotides read TGTGCCAGCAGCTTAACCGCGGGGGCTAGCGGGAGAGGTCTCACCGGGGAGCTGTTTTTT. Protein sequence: CASSLTAGASGRGLTGELFF.